These 24 T cell receptor beta chains originate from one sample sequenced in a study of blood T cell repertoires in COVID-19. Only in-frame clones appear in the TCRdb table, and some are missing; sequencing was by immunoSEQ multiplex PCR. The data show 150,000 to 200,000 clones, 60% to 80% seen once. Sequencing was carried out using peripheral blood. The receptors derive from a woman between 65 and 79 years old with acute or convalescent COVID-19.

This rearrangement joins TRBV5-1 to TRBJ2-3; possible D gene TRBD2, 6 bases. The germline V and J ends were trimmed by 6 bases and 2 bases, with 19 bases remaining between them. CDR1 and CDR2 (germline): SGHRS, YFSETQ. The CDR3 has 16 amino acids. This CDR3 reads CASKPISGSTTDTQYF. The DNA for the CDR3 is TGCGCCAGCAAACCGATTAGCGGCTCTACCACAGATACGCAGTATTTT.

This rearrangement joins TRBV29-1 to TRBJ1-4, with 7 bases that match TRBD1. The CDR3 has 15 residues. Germline lookup yields CDR1 SQVTM and CDR2 ANQGSEA. Unmatched junction bases numbered 15, after V lost 2 bases and J lost 12 bases. The CDR3 DNA follows: TGCAGCGTTGAATACGAGACAGGGAATCGGTATGAACTGTTTTTT. This gives the protein CSVEYETGNRYELFF.

The DNA for the CDR3 is TGTGCCAGCAGTTTAGGTTCGATCCGGGTCGGGACCGGGGAGCTGTTTTTT. Its translation is CASSLGSIRVGTGELFF. The chain is built from TRBV27 and TRBJ2-2, with D unclear. From germline, CDR1 is MNHEY and CDR2 SMNVEV (reference sequence). The CDR3 length is 17 residues. V was trimmed by 2 bases and J by 5 bases, leaving 18 bases between them.

CDR3 bases: TGTGCCAGCACACAGGGCCGAAACTCCTACGAGCAGTACTTC. Its translation is CASTQGRNSYEQYF. The V and J genes are TRBV28 and TRBJ2-7, with a possible D match to TRBD1 (6 bases). CDR3 length: 14 amino acids. The ends were cut back, 7 bases at V and 0 bases at J, with 13 bases in the middle. Germline V gene lookup returns CDR1 MDHEN and CDR2 SYDVKM.

The chain uses TRBV6-6 and TRBJ2-2; 10 bases align to TRBD1. Looked up from germline, CDR1 is MNHNY and CDR2 is SVGAGI (reference sequence). V lost 6 bases, J lost 5 bases, and 6 bases stayed unmatched. This CDR3 has 15 amino acids. CDR3 nucleotides: TGTGCCAGCAGGGCCGGGACAGGGGAAACCGGGGAGCTGTTTTTT. Its protein is CASRAGTGETGELFF.

This clone was recorded a few times. The chain links TRBV18 to TRBJ2-1; a possible D gene is TRBD2 (5 bases). This CDR3 is built from 14 residues. Per the germline V gene, CDR1 is KGHSH and CDR2 is LQKENI. V lost 1 base to trimming and J lost 8 bases, with 12 bases between them. CDR3 region: CASSPQSIAYEQFF. CDR3 sequence (DNA): TGTGCCAGCTCACCACAATCAATAGCGTATGAGCAGTTCTTC.

In its sample, this clone was seen a few times. The chain couples TRBV5-4 to TRBJ2-7, with a weak D call TRBD2 (5 bases). Germline values: CDR1 SGHNT, CDR2 YYREEE (reference sequence). The ends were cut back, 3 bases at V and 1 base at J, with 17 bases in the middle. The CDR3 runs 16 residues. Here the CDR3 DNA reads TGTGCCAGCAGCTCCCGGGATCTAGGTTTATCCTACGAGCAGTACTTC. Amino acid sequence: CASSSRDLGLSYEQYF.

The V call is TRBV6-2 or TRBV6-3, the J call TRBJ1-5, with 8 nucleotides matching TRBD1. CDR1 is MNHEY and CDR2 is SVGEGT in the germline V gene. CDR3 length: 18 residues. V trimming: 6 bases; J trimming: 4 bases; junction bases outside the gene matches: 17. CDR3: CASSLYNQGAASNQPQHF. The CDR3 region has the DNA TGTGCCAGCAGCTTATACAACCAGGGGGCGGCGAGTAATCAGCCCCAGCATTTT.

The J gene is TRBJ2-7, the V gene TRBV5-5; D perhaps matches TRBD1 (6 bases). From germline, CDR1 is SGHKS and CDR2 YYEKEE (reference sequence). This CDR3 has 15 residues. Trimming removed 4 bases from V and 0 bases from J, with 14 bases in between. The CDR3 sequence is CASSLGQTASYEQYF. The CDR3 DNA reads TGTGCCAGCAGCCTAGGACAGACCGCCTCCTACGAGCAGTACTTC.

Here the CDR3 reads CASSQTGSTQPQHF. In DNA form, the CDR3 reads TGTGCCAGCAGCCAGACAGGTTCAACGCAGCCCCAGCATTTT. V gene TRBV3-1 (or the pseudogene TRBV3-2) combines with J gene TRBJ1-5; D is perhaps TRBD1 (6 bases). The CDR3 runs 14 residues. CDR1 is LGHDT and CDR2 is YNNKEL in the germline V gene (reference sequence). Trimming shortened V by 3 bases and J by 7 bases, and 13 bases separated the two germline ends.

This clone was counted once. This chain uses TRBV11-3 with TRBJ2-2; D is unresolved. Germline CDR1 SGHNT, CDR2 YENEEA. V dropped 0 bases and J dropped 8 bases, with 7 bases sitting between them. The length of the CDR3 is 13 residues. In nucleotides, the CDR3 is TGTGCCAGCAGCTTAGACTACGAGGGGGAGCTGTTTTTT. It is translated as CASSLDYEGELFF.

This rearrangement joins TRBV7-3 to TRBJ1-2, with 7 nucleotides matching TRBD1. J gave up 8 bases and V 5 bases, and 11 bases lay outside the gene matches. CDR1 is SGHTA, CDR2 FQGTGA, per germline. The length of the CDR3 is 14 residues. The CDR3 spells CASSAQGGLEGYTF. The CDR3 DNA sequence: TGTGCCAGCAGCGCCCAGGGGGGCCTGGAAGGCTACACCTTC.

The chain combines TRBV24-1 with TRBJ2-1; 11 positions match TRBD2. The V and J ends lost 5 bases and 5 bases, in that order; junction bases with no gene match: 10. The CDR3 consists of 17 residues. Germline lookup yields CDR1 KGHDR and CDR2 SFDVKD. The CDR3 spells CATSAKKTSGGHNEQFF. The CDR3 DNA sequence: TGTGCCACCAGTGCCAAGAAAACTAGCGGGGGACACAATGAGCAGTTCTTC.

This clone has only one observation. This CDR3 reads CASSRGLYYEQYF. The DNA for the CDR3 is TGTGCCAGCAGTAGGGGGCTATACTACGAGCAGTACTTC. This chain links TRBV27 with TRBJ2-7; 7 bases are shared with TRBD1. This CDR3 has 13 amino acids. Germline V CDR1 and CDR2: MNHEY, SMNVEV (reference sequence). J was trimmed by 3 bases and V by 5 bases; bases with no gene match: 4.

The rearrangement joins TRBV2 to TRBJ2-5, with 7 positions matching TRBD2. CDR3 length: 17 amino acids. V lost 6 bases, J lost 1 base, and 14 bases stayed unmatched. Germline loops: CDR1 SNHLY, CDR2 FYNNEI. The CDR3 sequence is CASSRTRAVGGQETQYF. The CDR3 bases are TGTGCCAGCAGCCGGACTAGAGCAGTCGGGGGCCAAGAGACCCAGTACTTC.

CDR3 amino acids: CASSLVGQGYQETQYF. CDR3 coding DNA: TGCGCCAGCAGCTTGGTGGGACAGGGGTACCAAGAGACCCAGTACTTC. The chain recombines TRBV5-1 with TRBJ2-5; TRBD1 matches at 10 bases. J gave up 0 bases and V 0 bases, and 2 bases lay outside the gene matches. The CDR3 sequence is 16 residues long. Germline V gene lookup returns CDR1 SGHRS and CDR2 YFSETQ.

The rearrangement links TRBV30 to TRBJ2-2; 7 bases line up with TRBD1. V lost 0 bases and J lost 2; bases outside the gene matches: 6. Germline V gives CDR1 GTSNPN, CDR2 SVGIG (reference sequence). This CDR3 has 16 amino acids. CDR3 nucleotides: TGTGCCTGGAGTGTGGGACAGCTCGCAAACACCGGGGAGCTGTTTTTT. Translated: CAWSVGQLANTGELFF. The full variable domain, with the rest looked up from reference TRBV30 and TRBJ2-2, is SQTIHQWPATLVQPVGSPLSLECTVEGTSNPNLYWYRQAAGRGLQLLFYSVGIGQISSEVPQNLSASRPQDRQFILSSKKLLLSDSGFYLCAWSVGQLANTGELFFGEGSRLTVL.

This clone came up once. CDR3 sequence (DNA): TGTGCCAGCAGTGAAACGTTAGCGGGACTCCAAGAGACCCAGTACTTC. Its protein is CASSETLAGLQETQYF. This rearrangement joins TRBV2 to TRBJ2-5; 8 bases agree with TRBD2. CDR1 is SNHLY, CDR2 FYNNEI, per germline. The trim removed 2 bases at V and 1 base at J, leaving 6 bases unmatched. The CDR3 has 16 residues.

The V call is TRBV7-9, the J call TRBJ2-5, with D possibly matching TRBD1 (5 bases). In germline, CDR1 is SEHNR, CDR2 FQNEAQ (reference sequence). V shed 5 bases and J shed 2 bases, with 9 bases lying between them. The CDR3 consists of 13 residues. CDR3 nucleotides: TGTGCCAGCAGCCCGGACACGCAAGAGACCCAGTACTTC. Translated: CASSPDTQETQYF.

The chain has TRBV2 and TRBJ1-2; the D gene is possibly TRBD1 (6 bases). The CDR3 spans 14 residues. Per the germline V gene, CDR1 is SNHLY and CDR2 is FYNNEI. The V and J ends lost 5 bases and 4 bases respectively, with 14 bases between them. The CDR3 protein is CASSPSTGSYGYTF. In DNA, the CDR3 is TGTGCCAGCAGTCCGTCCACAGGGTCCTATGGCTACACCTTC. The full variable domain, its missing parts supplied by reference TRBV2 and TRBJ1-2, is EPEVTQTPSHQVTQMGQEVILRCVPISNHLYFYWYRQILGQKVEFLVSFYNNEISEKSEIFDDQFSVERPDGSNFTLKIRSTKLEDSAMYFCASSPSTGSYGYTFGSGTRLTVV.

For this clone: The same CDR3 also results from other DNA sequences found in this sample. The chain employs TRBV10-1 and TRBJ2-2; D not certain. This CDR3 has 14 amino acids. The ends were cut back, 2 bases at V and 3 bases at J, with 7 bases in the middle. Germline V gene sequence: CDR1 WNHNN, CDR2 SYGVQD (reference sequence). Here the CDR3 reads CASSEGGDTGELFF. The CDR3 nucleotides are TGCGCCAGCAGTGAGGGCGGTGACACCGGGGAGCTGTTTTTT.

The chain employs TRBV10-3 and TRBJ2-1; 9 nucleotides match TRBD2. With 6 bases clipped from V and 4 bases from J, the junction kept 10 bases outside the gene matches. The CDR3 runs to 16 residues. CDR1 ENHRY and CDR2 SYGVKD come from the germline V gene. The CDR3 DNA reads as TGTGCCATCAGGGGGGGGATTAGCGGGAGTTACAATGAGCAGTTCTTC. Protein sequence: CAIRGGISGSYNEQFF.

This rearrangement joins TRBV5-5 to TRBJ1-1; D may be TRBD1 (6 bases). Germline V gene lookup returns CDR1 SGHKS and CDR2 YYEKEE (reference sequence). The V end was cut by 1 base, the J end by 3 bases, with 16 bases between. This CDR3 comprises 16 residues. CDR3 loop: CASSLSSGAQDTEAFF. CDR3 bases: TGTGCCAGCAGCTTGTCATCAGGGGCGCAGGACACTGAAGCTTTCTTT.

The chain links TRBV7-3 to TRBJ2-5, with D maybe TRBD2 (5 bases). Germline V gene data show CDR1 as SGHTA and CDR2 as FQGTGA. Trimming took off 4 bases at V and 5 bases at J, with 11 bases between the two ends. CDR3 size: 13 residues. The CDR3 loop is CASSSTGMETQYF. As DNA, the CDR3 is TGTGCCAGCAGCTCGACGGGGATGGAGACCCAGTACTTC.